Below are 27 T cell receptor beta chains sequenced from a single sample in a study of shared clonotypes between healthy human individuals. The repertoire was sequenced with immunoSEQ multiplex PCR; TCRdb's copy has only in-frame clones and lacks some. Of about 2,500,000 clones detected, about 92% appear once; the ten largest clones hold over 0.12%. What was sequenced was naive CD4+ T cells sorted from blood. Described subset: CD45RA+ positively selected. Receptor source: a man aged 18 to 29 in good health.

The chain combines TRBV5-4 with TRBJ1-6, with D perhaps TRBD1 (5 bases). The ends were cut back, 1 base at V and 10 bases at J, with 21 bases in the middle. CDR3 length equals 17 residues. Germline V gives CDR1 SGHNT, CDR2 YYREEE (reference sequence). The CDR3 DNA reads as TGTGCCAGCAGCTTGATCCGAGGAGCGGTGGGGGGGTCACCCCTCCACTTT. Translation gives CASSLIRGAVGGSPLHF.

The CDR3, as DNA: TGTGCCAGCACTGTCAGGTTCAATCAGCCCCAGCATTTT. This sequence encodes CASTVRFNQPQHF. This rearrangement joins TRBV6-1 to TRBJ1-5; no clear D. The germline V and J ends were trimmed by 7 bases and 3 bases, with 10 bases remaining between them. Germline loops: CDR1 MNHNS, CDR2 SASEGT. The CDR3 has 13 residues.

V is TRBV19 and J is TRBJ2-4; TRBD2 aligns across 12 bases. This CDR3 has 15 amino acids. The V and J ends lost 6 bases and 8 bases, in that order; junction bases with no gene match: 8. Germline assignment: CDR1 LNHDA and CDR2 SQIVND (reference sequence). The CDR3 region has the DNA TGTGCCAGTAGCCACGGACTAGCGGGGAGGGACATTCAGTACTTC. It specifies CASSHGLAGRDIQYF.

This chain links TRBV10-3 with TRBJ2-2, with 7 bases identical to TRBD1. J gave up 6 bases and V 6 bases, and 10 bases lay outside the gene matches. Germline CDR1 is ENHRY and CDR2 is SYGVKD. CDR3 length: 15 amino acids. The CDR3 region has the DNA TGTGCCATCAGCCCCTCAGAGGGGGCGCCCGGGGAGCTGTTTTTT. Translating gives CAISPSEGAPGELFF.

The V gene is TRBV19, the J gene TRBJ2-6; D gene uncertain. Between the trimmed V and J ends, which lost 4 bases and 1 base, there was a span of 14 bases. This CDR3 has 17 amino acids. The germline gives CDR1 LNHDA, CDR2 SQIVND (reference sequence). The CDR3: CASSTVRSRSGANVLTF. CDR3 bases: TGTGCCAGTAGTACGGTGAGGAGTCGGTCTGGGGCCAACGTCCTGACTTTC.

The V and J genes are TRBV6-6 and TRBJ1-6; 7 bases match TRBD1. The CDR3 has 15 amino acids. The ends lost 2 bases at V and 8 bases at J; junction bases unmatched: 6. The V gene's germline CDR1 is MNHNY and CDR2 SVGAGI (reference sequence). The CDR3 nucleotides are TGTGCCAGCAGTTACCCGGAGGGGGCGTATTCACCCCTCCACTTT. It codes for CASSYPEGAYSPLHF.

The CDR3 region has the DNA TGTGCCAGTAGTAGGGGGCCGGGACTAGCGGGAGCCTACGAGCAGTACTTC. This gives the protein CASSRGPGLAGAYEQYF. The gene calls are TRBV19 and TRBJ2-7; 14 nucleotides line up with TRBD2. Per the germline V gene, CDR1 is LNHDA and CDR2 is SQIVND (reference sequence). The V segment lost 4 bases and the J segment 2 bases; nucleotides outside the gene matches: 7. The CDR3 has 17 amino acids.

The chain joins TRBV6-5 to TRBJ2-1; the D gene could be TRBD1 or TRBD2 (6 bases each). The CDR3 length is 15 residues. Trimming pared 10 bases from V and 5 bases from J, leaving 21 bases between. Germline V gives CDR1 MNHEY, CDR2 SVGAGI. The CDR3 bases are TGTGCCACCTTAAGCAGGGGAGGAAATAACAATGAGCAGTTCTTC. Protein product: CATLSRGGNNNEQFF.

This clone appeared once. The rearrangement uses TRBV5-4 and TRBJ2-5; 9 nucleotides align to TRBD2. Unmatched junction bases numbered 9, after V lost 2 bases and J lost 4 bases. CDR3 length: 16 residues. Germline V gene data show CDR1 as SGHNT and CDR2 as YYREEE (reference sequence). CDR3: CASSFLAGGPLETQYF. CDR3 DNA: TGTGCCAGCAGCTTCCTGGCGGGGGGGCCCCTAGAGACCCAGTACTTC.

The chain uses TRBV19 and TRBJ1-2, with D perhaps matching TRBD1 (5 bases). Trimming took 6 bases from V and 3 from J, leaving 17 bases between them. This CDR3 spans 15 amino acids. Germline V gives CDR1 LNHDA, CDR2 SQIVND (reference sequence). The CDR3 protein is CASSSGTLLHYGYTF. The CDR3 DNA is TGTGCCAGTAGCTCCGGGACTCTCCTTCACTATGGCTACACCTTC.

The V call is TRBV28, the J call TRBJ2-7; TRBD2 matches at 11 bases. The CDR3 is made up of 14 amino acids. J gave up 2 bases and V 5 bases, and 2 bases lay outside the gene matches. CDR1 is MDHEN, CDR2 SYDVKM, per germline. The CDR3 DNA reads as TGTGCCAGCAGTCATAGCGGGGGGGCCTACGAGCAGTACTTC. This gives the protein CASSHSGGAYEQYF. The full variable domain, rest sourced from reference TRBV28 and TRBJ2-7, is DVKVTQSSRYLVKRTGEKVFLECVQDMDHENMFWYRQDPGLGLRLIYFSYDVKMKEKGDIPEGYSVSREKKERFSLILESASTNQTSMYLCASSHSGGAYEQYFGPGTRLTVT.

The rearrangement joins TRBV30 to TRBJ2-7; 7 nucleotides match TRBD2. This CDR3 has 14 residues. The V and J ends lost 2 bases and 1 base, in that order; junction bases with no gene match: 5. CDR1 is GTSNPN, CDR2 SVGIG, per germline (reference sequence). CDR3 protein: CAWSLGTTSYEQYF. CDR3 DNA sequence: TGTGCCTGGAGTCTGGGGACTACTTCCTACGAGCAGTACTTC.

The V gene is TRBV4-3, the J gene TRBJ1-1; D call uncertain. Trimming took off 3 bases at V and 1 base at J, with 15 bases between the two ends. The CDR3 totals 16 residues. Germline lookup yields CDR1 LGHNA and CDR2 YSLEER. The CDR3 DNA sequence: TGCGCCAGCAGCCAGGGTCCGGGCATCGGGAACACTGAAGCTTTCTTT. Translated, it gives CASSQGPGIGNTEAFF.

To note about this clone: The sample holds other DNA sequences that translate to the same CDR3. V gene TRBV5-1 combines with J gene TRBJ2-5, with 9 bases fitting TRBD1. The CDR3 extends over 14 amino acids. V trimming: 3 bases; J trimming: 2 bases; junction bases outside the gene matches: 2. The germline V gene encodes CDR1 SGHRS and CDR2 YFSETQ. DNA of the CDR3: TGCGCCAGCAGCTCACAGGGGGCGCAAGAGACCCAGTACTTC. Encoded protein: CASSSQGAQETQYF. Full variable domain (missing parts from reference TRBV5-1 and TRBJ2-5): KAGVTQTPRYLIKTRGQQVTLSCSPISGHRSVSWYQQTPGQGLQFLFEYFSETQRNKGNFPGRFSGRQFSNSRSEMNVSTLELGDSALYLCASSSQGAQETQYFGPGTRLLVL.

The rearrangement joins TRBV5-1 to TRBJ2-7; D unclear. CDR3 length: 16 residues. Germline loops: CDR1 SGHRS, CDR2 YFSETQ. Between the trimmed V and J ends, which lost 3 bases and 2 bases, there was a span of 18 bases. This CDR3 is CASSSSAPPSPYEQYF. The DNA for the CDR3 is TGCGCCAGCAGCTCGTCGGCCCCACCCTCTCCCTACGAGCAGTACTTC.

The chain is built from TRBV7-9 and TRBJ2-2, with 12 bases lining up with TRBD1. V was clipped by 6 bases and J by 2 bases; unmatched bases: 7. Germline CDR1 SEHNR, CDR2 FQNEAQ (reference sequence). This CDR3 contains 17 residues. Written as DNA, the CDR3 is TGTGCCAGCAGGTCGGGACAGGGGGCACCAAACACCGGGGAGCTGTTTTTT. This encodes CASRSGQGAPNTGELFF.

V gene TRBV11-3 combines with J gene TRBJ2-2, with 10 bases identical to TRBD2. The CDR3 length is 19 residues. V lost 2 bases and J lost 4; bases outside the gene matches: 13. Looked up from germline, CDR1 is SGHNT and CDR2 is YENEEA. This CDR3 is CASSLNLVGLAESTGELFF. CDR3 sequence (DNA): TGTGCCAGCAGCTTAAATCTAGTAGGACTAGCGGAGTCCACCGGGGAGCTGTTTTTT.

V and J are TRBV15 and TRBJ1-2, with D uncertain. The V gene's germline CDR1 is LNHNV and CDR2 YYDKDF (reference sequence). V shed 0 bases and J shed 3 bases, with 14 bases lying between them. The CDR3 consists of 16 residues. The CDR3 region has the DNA TGTGCCACCAGCAGAGACCCACTTCCCGCCCACTATGGCTACACCTTC. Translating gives CATSRDPLPAHYGYTF.

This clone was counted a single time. The CDR3 sequence: CASRSESYEQYF. The CDR3 coding sequence is TGTGCCAGCAGGAGCGAGTCCTACGAGCAGTACTTC. This sequence joins TRBV7-9 and TRBJ2-7; D is unresolved. The germline CDR1 and CDR2 sequences are SEHNR and FQNEAQ (reference sequence). Deletions cut 6 bases from V and 1 base from J, with 7 bases between. The CDR3 is 12 amino acids.

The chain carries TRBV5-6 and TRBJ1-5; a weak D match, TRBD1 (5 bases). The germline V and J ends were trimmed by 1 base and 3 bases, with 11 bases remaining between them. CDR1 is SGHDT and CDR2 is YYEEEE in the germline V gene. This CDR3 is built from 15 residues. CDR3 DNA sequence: TGTGCCAGCAGCTTGAGGGGATTTGCCAATCAGCCCCAGCATTTT. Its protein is CASSLRGFANQPQHF.

The CDR3 here is CASSLVVTGAGGTQYF. The DNA of the CDR3 is TGCGCCAGCAGCTTGGTAGTGACAGGGGCCGGGGGGACCCAGTACTTC. The V gene is TRBV5-1, the J gene TRBJ2-5; 8 nucleotides align to TRBD1. CDR1 SGHRS and CDR2 YFSETQ come from the germline V gene. This CDR3 region has 16 residues. V was clipped by 0 bases and J by 7 bases; unmatched bases: 11.

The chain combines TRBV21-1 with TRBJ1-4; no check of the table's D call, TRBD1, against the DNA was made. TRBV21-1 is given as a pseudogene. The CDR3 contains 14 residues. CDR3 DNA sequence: TGTGCCAGCAGTATACAGGGAACTAATGAAAAACTGTTTTTT. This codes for CASSIQGTNEKLFF.

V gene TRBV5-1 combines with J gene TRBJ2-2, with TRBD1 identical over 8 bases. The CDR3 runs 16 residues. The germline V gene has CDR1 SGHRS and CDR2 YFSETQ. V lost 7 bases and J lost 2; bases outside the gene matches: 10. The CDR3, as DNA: TGCGCCAGCTCCCGAGGGGACAGGCAAAACACCGGGGAGCTGTTTTTT. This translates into CASSRGDRQNTGELFF.

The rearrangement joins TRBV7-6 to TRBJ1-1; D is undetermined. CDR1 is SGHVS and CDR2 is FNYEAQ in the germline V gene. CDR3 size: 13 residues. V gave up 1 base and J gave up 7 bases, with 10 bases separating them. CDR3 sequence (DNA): TGTGCCAGCAGCTTAGGGGCGGCACTTGAAGCTTTCTTT. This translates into CASSLGAALEAFF.

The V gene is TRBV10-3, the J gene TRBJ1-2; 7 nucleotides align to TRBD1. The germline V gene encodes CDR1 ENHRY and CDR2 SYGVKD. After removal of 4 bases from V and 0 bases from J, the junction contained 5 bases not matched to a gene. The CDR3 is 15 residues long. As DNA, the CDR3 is TGTGCCATCAGTGGTTGGACAGGAGCTAACTATGGCTACACCTTC. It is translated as CAISGWTGANYGYTF.

DNA of the CDR3: TGTGCCAGCAGCCCTCTGGAGGGCCGGTCACCCCTCCACTTT. Residues: CASSPLEGRSPLHF. The chain links TRBV2 to TRBJ1-6, with D unresolved. There are 14 residues in the CDR3. Trimming shortened V by 6 bases and J by 10 bases, and 16 bases separated the two germline ends. Germline assignment: CDR1 SNHLY and CDR2 FYNNEI.

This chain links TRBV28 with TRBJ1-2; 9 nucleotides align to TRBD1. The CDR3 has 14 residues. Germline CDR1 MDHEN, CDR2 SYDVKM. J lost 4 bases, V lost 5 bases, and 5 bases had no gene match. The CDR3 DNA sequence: TGTGCCAGCAGTACGAGGACAGGGGCCTATGGCTACACCTTC. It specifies CASSTRTGAYGYTF.